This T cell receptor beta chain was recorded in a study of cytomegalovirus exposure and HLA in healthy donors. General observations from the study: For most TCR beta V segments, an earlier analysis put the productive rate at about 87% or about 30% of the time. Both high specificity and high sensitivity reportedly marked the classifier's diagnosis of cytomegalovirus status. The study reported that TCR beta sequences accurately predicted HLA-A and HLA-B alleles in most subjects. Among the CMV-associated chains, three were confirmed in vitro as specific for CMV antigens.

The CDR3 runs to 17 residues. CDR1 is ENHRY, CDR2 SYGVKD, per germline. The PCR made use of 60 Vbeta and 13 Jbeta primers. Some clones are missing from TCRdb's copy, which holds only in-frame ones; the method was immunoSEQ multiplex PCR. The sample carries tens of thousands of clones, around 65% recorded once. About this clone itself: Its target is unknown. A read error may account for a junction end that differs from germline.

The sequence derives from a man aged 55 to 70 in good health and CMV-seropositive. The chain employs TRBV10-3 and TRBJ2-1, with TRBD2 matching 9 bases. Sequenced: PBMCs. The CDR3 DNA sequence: TGTGCCATCGCGGGTAGCGGGAGCCAGAGCTCCTACAATGGGCAGTTCTTC. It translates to CAIAGSGSQSSYNGQFF.